The 22 T cell receptor beta chains presented below share a single source sample, sequenced in a study of patients and donors after allogeneic stem cell transplantation. TCRdb reprocessed the RT-PCR reads with MiXCR, giving one entry per CDR3 protein. In the table there are roughly 960,000 distinct CDR3 sequences, roughly 18% of which are singletons. The sequencing input was blood, either unsorted or a sorted T cell fraction (not recorded which). The receptors originated from a human donor who was either an allogeneic HSCT recipient or a stem cell or donor lymphocyte infusion donor (not recorded which). It is not recorded whose cells these are; they may come from a transplant donor.

The V call is TRBV6-5, the J call TRBJ2-7; D remains unclear. Trimming removed 0 bases at V and 7 bases at J, with 13 bases between. This CDR3 comprises 14 residues. Germline lookup yields CDR1 MNHEY and CDR2 SVGAGI. This CDR3 is CASSYSFSSGEQYF. CDR3 nucleotide sequence: TGTGCCAGCAGTTACTCGTTCAGTTCTGGAGAGCAGTACTTC.

The chain combines TRBV29-1 with TRBJ1-2, with D perhaps TRBD1 (5 bases). The CDR3 is 13 residues long. Germline-derived CDR1 and CDR2 are SQVTM and ANQGSEA. V shed 3 bases and J shed 4 bases, with 12 bases lying between them. CDR3 sequence (DNA): TGCAGCGTTGAGAGACAGACCACCTATGGCTACACCTTC. Its protein product is CSVERQTTYGYTF. Full variable domain (outside the CDR3, taken from reference TRBV29-1 and TRBJ1-2): SAVISQKPSRDICQRGTSLTIQCQVDSQVTMMFWYRQQPGQSLTLIATANQGSEATYESGFVIDKFPISRPNLTFSTLTVSNMSPEDSSIYLCSVERQTTYGYTFGSGTRLTVV.

The J gene is TRBJ2-7, the V gene TRBV7-2; the D is unclear. Looked up from germline, CDR1 is SGHTA and CDR2 is FQGNSA. Trimming took 2 bases from V and 7 from J, leaving 9 bases between them. CDR3 length: 12 amino acids. CDR3 nucleotides: TGTGCCAGCAGCTTATCCCCCGGGGAGCAGTACTTC. The encoded protein is CASSLSPGEQYF.

This clonotype was observed a handful of times. This rearrangement joins TRBV2 to TRBJ1-2, with 9 bases lining up with TRBD1. The V and J ends lost 7 bases and 3 bases, in that order; junction bases with no gene match: 9. This CDR3 comprises 15 residues. Germline CDR1 is SNHLY and CDR2 is FYNNEI. This chain's CDR3 is CASTYADRGYYGYTF. The CDR3 DNA reads TGTGCCAGCACTTACGCCGACAGGGGGTACTATGGCTACACCTTC.

The chain couples TRBV2 to TRBJ2-3; 10 nucleotides line up with TRBD2. The J segment lost 5 bases and the V segment lost 1 base, leaving 3 bases of the junction unmatched. The CDR3 is 15 residues long. Germline assignment: CDR1 SNHLY and CDR2 FYNNEI. CDR3 DNA sequence: TGTGCCAGCAGTGAAGGGGGACTAGCGAAAGATACGCAGTATTTT. Amino acid sequence: CASSEGGLAKDTQYF.

This clonotype occurred many times. The chain uses TRBV12-3 or TRBV12-4 and TRBJ2-5; either TRBD1 or TRBD2 may supply D (5 bases each). The CDR3 totals 15 residues. V was pared by 3 bases and J by 1 base, with 12 bases between. The CDR3 loop is CASSLGRGVQETQYF. The CDR3 nucleotides read TGTGCCAGCAGTTTGGGCCGGGGCGTCCAAGAGACCCAGTACTTC.

Only a few counts were recorded for this clonotype. The J gene is TRBJ2-7, the V gene TRBV11-1; D is undetermined. The V gene's germline CDR1 is SGHAT and CDR2 FQDESV (reference sequence). CDR3 length: 15 amino acids. The V gene lost 0 bases and the J gene lost 6 bases, with 15 bases spanning the gap. CDR3 region: CASSLAVQGRSEQYF. DNA for the CDR3: TGTGCCAGCAGCTTAGCGGTCCAAGGGCGTTCCGAGCAGTACTTC.

This clonotype was counted a few times. Germline is not matched at one junction end, which may reflect a read error. The chain is built from TRBV12-3 or TRBV12-4 and TRBJ2-7; TRBD2 matches 8 bases. This CDR3 is built from 16 residues. Here the CDR3 reads CASSPLGSGGSYEEYF. The CDR3, as DNA: TGTGCCAGCAGTCCCCTTGGGAGCGGGGGCTCCTACGAGGAGTACTTC.

The rearrangement links TRBV18 to TRBJ2-5; 11 positions agree with TRBD2. V lost 2 bases to trimming and J lost 4 bases; unmatched junction nucleotides: 6. Germline V gives CDR1 KGHSH, CDR2 LQKENI. The CDR3 has 16 amino acids. The chain's CDR3 is CASSPKLAGVAETQYF. CDR3 nucleotides: TGTGCCAGCTCACCAAAACTAGCGGGAGTTGCAGAGACCCAGTACTTC. Full variable domain (rest looked up from reference TRBV18 and TRBJ2-5): NAGVMQNPRHLVRRRGQEARLRCSPMKGHSHVYWYRQLPEEGLKFMVYLQKENIIDESGMPKERFSAEFPKEGPSILRIQQVVRGDSAAYFCASSPKLAGVAETQYFGPGTRLLVL.

This clonotype was observed a handful of times. The chain joins TRBV5-1 to TRBJ2-1, with 10 bases aligning to TRBD2. Germline assignment: CDR1 SGHRS and CDR2 YFSETQ. Germline trimming cut 5 bases from V and 1 base from J; bases unmatched to any gene: 6. The CDR3 consists of 16 residues. The CDR3 region has the DNA TGCGCCAGCAGGCTAGCGGGAGCCCCATCCTACAATGAGCAGTTCTTC. It codes for CASRLAGAPSYNEQFF.

In its sample, this clonotype was seen many times. V usage is TRBV5-1 and J usage is TRBJ2-7, with D maybe TRBD2 (6 bases). V dropped 1 base and J dropped 5 bases, with 16 bases sitting between them. The CDR3 is made up of 15 amino acids. Germline V gene data show CDR1 as SGHRS and CDR2 as YFSETQ. CDR3 DNA: TGCGCCAGCAGCTTGAAAGCTAGCGAAGCCCACGAGCAGTACTTC. Encoded protein: CASSLKASEAHEQYF.

The chain employs TRBV20-1 and TRBJ1-5; 9 bases match TRBD1. There are 13 residues in the CDR3. J lost 7 bases, V lost 6 bases, and 7 bases had no gene match. Germline lookup yields CDR1 DFQATT and CDR2 SNEGSKA (reference sequence). DNA of the CDR3: TGCAGTGCGTCGGGACAGGGCAGCCAGCCCCAGCATTTT. Translation gives CSASGQGSQPQHF.

The CDR3 nucleotides are TGTGCCAGCAGCTTAGGAACAGACTATCCTAACTATGGCTACACCTTC. This encodes CASSLGTDYPNYGYTF. This chain joins TRBV7-9 and TRBJ1-2; D not resolved. Germline values: CDR1 SEHNR, CDR2 FQNEAQ (reference sequence). Trimming left V 1 base short and J 0 bases short, with 12 bases between. This CDR3 spans 16 amino acids.

The table lists this clonotype with many counts. J is TRBJ2-7 and V is TRBV20-1; D might be TRBD1 (5 bases). V lost 0 bases and J lost 4, with 13 bases in between. CDR3 size: 14 residues. The germline V gene has CDR1 DFQATT and CDR2 SNEGSKA (reference sequence). CDR3: CSARDMGRRYEQYF. The CDR3 DNA sequence: TGCAGTGCTAGAGATATGGGGCGCCGATACGAGCAGTACTTC.

The CDR3 sequence is CASSLGSGGPYEQYF. The CDR3 DNA reads TGTGCCAGCAGCTTAGGCTCGGGAGGGCCTTACGAGCAGTACTTC. The chain links TRBV7-2 to TRBJ2-7, with 8 bases matching TRBD2. V trimming: 1 base; J trimming: 4 bases; junction bases outside the gene matches: 6. The germline V gene has CDR1 SGHTA and CDR2 FQGNSA. The CDR3 extends over 15 amino acids.

V gene TRBV4-3 combines with J gene TRBJ2-7, with TRBD1 as a possible D gene (7 bases). Trimming removed 1 base from V and 8 bases from J, with 12 bases in between. The CDR3 is 13 residues long. Germline V gene data show CDR1 as LGHNA and CDR2 as YSLEER. The CDR3 protein is CASSQGPGGKQYF. The CDR3 DNA follows: TGCGCCAGCAGCCAAGGTCCAGGGGGGAAGCAGTACTTC.

V usage is TRBV11-1 and J usage is TRBJ2-2, with D perhaps matching TRBD2 (6 bases). Germline V lookup: CDR1 SGHAT, CDR2 FQDESV (reference sequence). V shed 7 bases and J shed 2 bases, with 11 bases lying between them. The CDR3 consists of 14 residues. In DNA, the CDR3 is TGTGCCAGCACCGCGGCGGGAAACACCGGGGAGCTGTTTTTT. Protein product: CASTAAGNTGELFF.

V is TRBV7-2 and J is TRBJ2-3; no reliable D call. CDR1 and CDR2 (germline): SGHTA, FQGNSA. V lost 5 bases, J lost 3 bases, and 15 bases lay in between. The CDR3 loop spans 15 amino acids. The DNA of the CDR3 is TGTGCCAGCAGCCTAAGTATGGGTTTGACAGATACGCAGTATTTT. This sequence encodes CASSLSMGLTDTQYF.

This chain uses TRBV24-1 with TRBJ2-1; 11 bases match TRBD2. The V segment lost 3 bases and the J segment 6 bases; nucleotides outside the gene matches: 12. CDR3 size: 18 residues. Germline V gene sequence: CDR1 KGHDR, CDR2 SFDVKD. The CDR3 DNA follows: TGTGCCACCAGTGATCCCAAACCCGGGACTAGCGGATCCAATGAGCAGTTCTTC. Its translation: CATSDPKPGTSGSNEQFF.

This chain links TRBV11-2 with TRBJ2-3; the D gene is possibly TRBD1 (5 bases). The germline gives CDR1 SGHAT, CDR2 FQNNGV. The CDR3 loop spans 16 amino acids. Trimming cost V 1 base and J 0 bases, with 11 bases left between them. The CDR3: CASSLGRAWSTDTQYF. In nucleotides, the CDR3 is TGTGCCAGCAGCTTAGGCAGGGCATGGAGCACAGATACGCAGTATTTT.

J is TRBJ2-5 and V is TRBV7-3; the D is unclear. The V end was cut by 3 bases, the J end by 7 bases, with 21 bases between. Germline V gene data show CDR1 as SGHTA and CDR2 as FQGTGA. CDR3 length: 16 residues. DNA for the CDR3: TGTGCCAGCAGCTTCGATCCGGGCCTGGGTTTTTCGACCCAGTACTTC. This translates into CASSFDPGLGFSTQYF.

The gene calls are TRBV3-1 and TRBJ2-7; D perhaps matches TRBD1 (6 bases). Trimming cost V 4 bases and J 2 bases, with 15 bases left between them. CDR1 is LGHDT, CDR2 YNNKEL, per germline (reference sequence). This CDR3 spans 15 amino acids. CDR3 in DNA: TGTGCCAGCAGCCTGAGGCCAGGGGAGCCCTACGAGCAGTACTTC. It specifies CASSLRPGEPYEQYF.